Listed below are T cell receptor beta chains from one sample, sequenced in a study of blood T cell repertoires in COVID-19. The table came from immunoSEQ multiplex PCR; TCRdb's copy has only in-frame clones and leaves some out. The sample shows roughly 100,000 clones, 60% to 85% of them seen only once. The sample comprised peripheral blood. The origin of the receptors is a woman of 80 years or more with acute or convalescent COVID-19. Each CDR3 is given with its conserved first and last residue. A D gene is named only where the DNA matches it firmly. Where a row states a size, it is once, few, many or the class of an expanded clone; other rows omit it.

TGTGCCAGCAGCTTGGCCGGCCAGGTCTACACTGAAGCTTTCTTT	CASSLAGQVYTEAFF	NA	NA	TRBV5-5	TRBJ1-1
TGTGCCAGCAGTTTAGCCAGGAGCAATCAGCCCCAGCATTTT	CASSLARSNQPQHF	NA	NA	TRBV27	TRBJ1-5
TGTGCCAGCAGCTTAGCGGGTTCGACAGGGGGAGGCTATGGCTACACCTTC	CASSLAGSTGGGYGYTF	few	TRBD1	TRBV7-6	TRBJ1-2
TGTGCCAGCAGCTTAGTAGTTGGGTGGACAGGGAACGACGAGCAGTACTTC	CASSLVVGWTGNDEQYF	once	TRBD1	TRBV7-9	TRBJ2-7
TGTGCCAGCTCACCCCCTAGGGCAGGGGGTAGGAACACTGAAGCTTTCTTT	CASSPPRAGGRNTEAFF	NA	TRBD1	TRBV18	TRBJ1-1
TGTGCCAGCAGCTTGCGGGGTAGCGATACGCAGTATTTT	CASSLRGSDTQYF	NA	NA	TRBV5-4	TRBJ2-3
TGTGCCAGCAGTTTCCCCGGGGTGGGCCTGGGAGAAAAACTGTTTTTT	CASSFPGVGLGEKLFF	NA	NA	TRBV6-6	TRBJ1-4
TGTGCCAGCAGCCAAGCGGCGGGACAGGGTGGGAGAGAGCAGTACTTC	CASSQAAGQGGREQYF	NA	TRBD1	TRBV3-1/TRBV3-2	TRBJ2-7
TGTGCCAGCAGAGGACAGGGGCTTAATTCACCCCTCCACTTT	CASRGQGLNSPLHF	NA	TRBD1	TRBV11-2	TRBJ1-6
TGTGCCAGCAGCTTAGGACTAGCGGGCACCTACGAGCAGTACTTC	CASSLGLAGTYEQYF	NA	TRBD2	TRBV11-1	TRBJ2-7
TGTGCCAGCAGCTTTTGGGGGGGGAACACCGGGGAGCTGTTTTTT	CASSFWGGNTGELFF	NA	TRBD2	TRBV7-9	TRBJ2-2
TGTGCCAGCAACGACAGGGGGGAAAACACTGAAGCTTTCTTT	CASNDRGENTEAFF	NA	TRBD1	TRBV6-5	TRBJ1-1
TGTGCCAGCAGTTACTCCCTACGGACAGCCTATGGCTACACCTTC	CASSYSLRTAYGYTF	NA	NA	TRBV6-5	TRBJ1-2
TGTGCCAGCAGCTTAAGTGGCCAGGGTGGTACTGAAGCTTTCTTT	CASSLSGQGGTEAFF	NA	NA	TRBV7-9	TRBJ1-1
TGTGCCAGCAGCTTGGGTCCGGGACAGGGGTATGGAAACACCATATATTTT	CASSLGPGQGYGNTIYF	NA	TRBD1	TRBV5-4	TRBJ1-3
TGTGCCAGTAGTCCAAAGACAGCGAACACCGGGGAGCTGTTTTTT	CASSPKTANTGELFF	NA	NA	TRBV19	TRBJ2-2
TGTGCCAGAAGCTCCCACGAGGGTACTAATGAAAAACTGTTTTTT	CARSSHEGTNEKLFF	NA	NA	TRBV7-5	TRBJ1-4
TGTGCCAGCAGTTACTCGGCGGGAGGGACCTACGAGCAGTACTTC	CASSYSAGGTYEQYF	NA	TRBD2	TRBV6-2/TRBV6-3	TRBJ2-7
TGTGCCAGCAGCTTAGAGAGGGATATCTATGGCTACACCTTC	CASSLERDIYGYTF	NA	NA	TRBV7-2	TRBJ1-2
TGTGCCAGCAGCTTAGGTCCAGCTAATGAAAAACTGTTTTTT	CASSLGPANEKLFF	NA	NA	TRBV7-3	TRBJ1-4
TGCAGCGTCCTCGGGACAGGGGAGGGCCTGGATACGCAGTATTTT	CSVLGTGEGLDTQYF	NA	TRBD1	TRBV29-1	TRBJ2-3
TGTGCCACCGCGCGGGGGGCTGGCGGGGAGCTGTTTTTT	CATARGAGGELFF	NA	TRBD2	TRBV24-1	TRBJ2-2
TGTGCCAGCAGCCTTACGGACACATTAAATAATGAGCAGTTCTTC	CASSLTDTLNNEQFF	few	NA	TRBV9	TRBJ2-1
TGTGCCAGCTCACCGGGACAGGGGGATCGGGAGCAGTACTTC	CASSPGQGDREQYF	once	TRBD1	TRBV18	TRBJ2-7
TGTGCCAGCTCACCACCAACAGGGGGGTACGCGCAGTTCTTC	CASSPPTGGYAQFF	NA	TRBD1	TRBV18	TRBJ2-1
TGCGCCAGCAGCCAAGTAGTGTTCTCTGGAAACACCATATATTTT	CASSQVVFSGNTIYF	NA	NA	TRBV4-1	TRBJ1-3
TGTGCCAGCAGCCAACGGTCACTGGCCGGTGGCGCAGGGGCTTTCTTT	CASSQRSLAGGAGAFF	NA	NA	TRBV3-1/TRBV3-2	TRBJ1-1
TGTGCCAGCAGCCAGGAGGGATCCTCTGGAAACACCATATATTTT	CASSQEGSSGNTIYF	NA	NA	TRBV4-2	TRBJ1-3
TGTGCTAGCAGCCCGGACAGGGGTACCTACAATGAGCAGTTCTTC	CASSPDRGTYNEQFF	NA	TRBD1	TRBV7-7	TRBJ2-1
TGTGCCAGCAGCCCTGGACAGGTAGAAGCTTTCTTT	CASSPGQVEAFF	NA	TRBD1	TRBV3-1/TRBV3-2	TRBJ1-1
TGCGCCAGCAGCTTGGCGCCCAGTACCTACGAGCAGTACTTC	CASSLAPSTYEQYF	NA	NA	TRBV5-1	TRBJ2-7
TGCGCCAGCAGCTCCTCGGGGTATTCGAACACTGAAGCTTTCTTT	CASSSSGYSNTEAFF	NA	NA	TRBV5-1	TRBJ1-1
TGCGCCAGCAGCCCGCCGGGAGGGGGGGAGAATGAAAAACTGTTTTTT	CASSPPGGGENEKLFF	NA	NA	TRBV5-1	TRBJ1-4
TGTGCCAGCAGTGACGGGGCAGGCCCTGGGTATGGCTACACCTTC	CASSDGAGPGYGYTF	NA	NA	TRBV6-4	TRBJ1-2
TGTGCCAGCAGAACCCGGGACAGAACAGAGTTGTACTTC	CASRTRDRTELYF	NA	TRBD1	TRBV6-5	TRBJ2-7
TGTGCCAGCAGTTACGACCCAGGGCGAGGCTACACCTTC	CASSYDPGRGYTF	NA	NA	TRBV6-6	TRBJ1-2
TGCGCCAGCAGCCAACAGGGGAGTGGAAACACCATATATTTT	CASSQQGSGNTIYF	NA	NA	TRBV4-3	TRBJ1-3
TGTGCCTGGAGTGGACAGGGGGTAAAGGAAAAACTGTTTTTT	CAWSGQGVKEKLFF	NA	TRBD1	TRBV30	TRBJ1-4
TGTGCCAGGAGAGCGATGGTACAGGGGGACTCCTACGAGCAGTACTTC	CARRAMVQGDSYEQYF	once	TRBD1	TRBV19	TRBJ2-7
TGCGCCAGCAGCCAAGAAGGGACAGGGGGTCGACCCCTCCACTTT	CASSQEGTGGRPLHF	NA	TRBD1	TRBV4-1	TRBJ1-6
TGTGCCAGCAGTTCCCTCCCGGGACAGTTTTTCTCTGGAAACACCATATATTTT	CASSSLPGQFFSGNTIYF	NA	TRBD1	TRBV28	TRBJ1-3
TGTGCCAGCAGCGTAGTCGGGGGCCAAGAGACCCAGTACTTC	CASSVVGGQETQYF	NA	NA	TRBV9	TRBJ2-5
TGTGCCAGCAGTTTATTGGGGGGGGCGGCCTACGAGCAGTACTTC	CASSLLGGAAYEQYF	NA	NA	TRBV28	TRBJ2-7
TGTGCCAGCAGCGTGGGCGGGGTGTTCGGTGGCTACACCTTC	CASSVGGVFGGYTF	NA	NA	TRBV9	TRBJ1-2
TGTGCCAGCAGTTACGGGCTTGGTCAGTCCTATGGCTACACCTTC	CASSYGLGQSYGYTF	NA	NA	TRBV6-6	TRBJ1-2
TGTGCCAGCTCACGGGAGTTAGAGACCCAGTACTTC	CASSRELETQYF	NA	NA	TRBV18	TRBJ2-5
TGCAGCGTTGAAAGGGACAGGGACTACAATGAGCAGTTCTTC	CSVERDRDYNEQFF	NA	TRBD1	TRBV29-1	TRBJ2-1
TGTGCCACCAGTGAATCCGGGTCAAACATTCAGTACTTC	CATSESGSNIQYF	NA	NA	TRBV24-1	TRBJ2-4
TGTGCCAGCAGGGTGGGACTCACACTTCAAGAGACCCAGTACTTC	CASRVGLTLQETQYF	few	NA	TRBV7-3	TRBJ2-5
TGTGCCAGCTCCCCCCGGGTCGGGATCAATCCCGAGCAGTACTTC	CASSPRVGINPEQYF	few	NA	TRBV6-5	TRBJ2-7
TGTGCCAGCAGCCCTGAGACAGGGGGGGTCCGGCTAGGAGCTTTCTTT	CASSPETGGVRLGAFF	few	TRBD1	TRBV6-2/TRBV6-3	TRBJ1-1
TGTGCCAGTAGCAACAAGTTCACTGAAGCTTTCTTT	CASSNKFTEAFF	NA	NA	TRBV19	TRBJ1-1
TGTGCCAGCTCACCCCGGGGGACCTACAATGAGCAGTTCTTC	CASSPRGTYNEQFF	NA	NA	TRBV18	TRBJ2-1
TGTGCCAGCAGCTCTTCGGGACAGGGGGATTCACCCCTCCACTTT	CASSSSGQGDSPLHF	NA	TRBD1	TRBV9	TRBJ1-6
TGTGCCAGCAGCTTAGATTCCCCCTTGCAGCCCCAGCATTTT	CASSLDSPLQPQHF	NA	NA	TRBV7-8	TRBJ1-5
TGTGCCAGCAGCCCGGGTATGGCGGGAGGCCGGAAGACCCAGTACTTC	CASSPGMAGGRKTQYF	NA	TRBD2	TRBV7-2	TRBJ2-5